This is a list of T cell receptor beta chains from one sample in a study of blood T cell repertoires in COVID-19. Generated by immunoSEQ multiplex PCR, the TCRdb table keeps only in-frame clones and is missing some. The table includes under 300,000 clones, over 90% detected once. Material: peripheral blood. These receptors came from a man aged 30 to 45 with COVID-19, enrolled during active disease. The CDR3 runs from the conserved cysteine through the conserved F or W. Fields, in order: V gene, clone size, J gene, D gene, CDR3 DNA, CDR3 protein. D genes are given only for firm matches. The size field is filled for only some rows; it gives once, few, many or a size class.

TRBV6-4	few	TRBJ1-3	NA	TGTGCCAGCAGCCGGAACGAGGGAGCGGGGTGGTATAGTGGAAACACCATATATTTT	CASSRNEGAGWYSGNTIYF
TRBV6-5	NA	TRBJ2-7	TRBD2	TGTGCCAGCAGTTACTCTACCCTAGCGGGGGTCTACGAGCAGTACTTC	CASSYSTLAGVYEQYF
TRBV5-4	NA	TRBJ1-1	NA	TGTGCCAGCAGCTTGGATTGGGGGGGGAACACTGAAGCTTTCTTT	CASSLDWGGNTEAFF
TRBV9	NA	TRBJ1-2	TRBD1	TGTGCCAGCAGCGCGGACCGGGACAGGGTCCACGGCTACACCTTC	CASSADRDRVHGYTF
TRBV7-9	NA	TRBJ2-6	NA	TGTGCCAGCAGCTTAGTTGCCGGACATGTCATCTCTGGGGCCAACGTCCTGACTTTC	CASSLVAGHVISGANVLTF
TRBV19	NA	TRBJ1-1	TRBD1	TGTGCCAGTAGTCCCCAGACAGGGTTGTCGTTCACTGAAGCTTTCTTT	CASSPQTGLSFTEAFF
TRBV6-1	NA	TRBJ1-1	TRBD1	TGTGCCAGCAGTGAATGGGACAGGGTCAACACTGAAGCTTTCTTT	CASSEWDRVNTEAFF
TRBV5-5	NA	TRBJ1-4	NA	TGTGCCAGCAGCTGGAAGTCAGGGAATGAAAAACTGTTTTTT	CASSWKSGNEKLFF
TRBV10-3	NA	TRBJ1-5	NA	TGTGCCATCAGTGAGGTGGAGAGGCAGCCCCAGCATTTT	CAISEVERQPQHF
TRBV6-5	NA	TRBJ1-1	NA	TGTGCCAGCAGTTACAGCGGCAGTGTTAAGACTGAAGCTTTCTTT	CASSYSGSVKTEAFF
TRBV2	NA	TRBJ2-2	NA	TGTGCCAGCAAACCCTACGCGAACACCGGGGAGCTGTTTTTT	CASKPYANTGELFF
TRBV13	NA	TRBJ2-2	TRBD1	TGTGCCACAAAGGACAGGGGTAACACCGGGGAGCTGTTTTTT	CATKDRGNTGELFF
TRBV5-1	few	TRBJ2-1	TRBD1	TGCGCCAGCAGCTTGGGACAGGGGAATGAGCAGTTCTTC	CASSLGQGNEQFF
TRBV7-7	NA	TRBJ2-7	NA	TGTGCCAGCAGCTTAGACCGGGACAACGAGCAGTACTTC	CASSLDRDNEQYF
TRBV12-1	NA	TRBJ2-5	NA	TGTGCCAGCAGCTACCCGACAGGGGATACCCAAGAGACCCAGTACTTC	CASSYPTGDTQETQYF
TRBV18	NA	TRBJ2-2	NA	TGTGCCAGCTCACCTCGGACGGGAACGAACACCGGGGAGCTGTTTTTT	CASSPRTGTNTGELFF
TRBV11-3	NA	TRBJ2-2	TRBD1	TGTGCCAGCAGGGGCCGTTCAGGGGGCGCATTAGACACCGGGGAGCTGTTTTTT	CASRGRSGGALDTGELFF
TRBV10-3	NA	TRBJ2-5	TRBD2	TGTGCCATCAGTGAGAGGAGAGGAGGGACTAGCGGTAAAGAGACCCAGTACTTC	CAISERRGGTSGKETQYF
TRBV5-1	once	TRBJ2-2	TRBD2	TGCGCCAGCAGTAGGCTAGCGGGGGATAACACCGGGGAGCTGTTTTTT	CASSRLAGDNTGELFF
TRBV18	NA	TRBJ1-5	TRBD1	TGTGCCAGCTCAACGGACAGGGGGCAGCCCCAGCATTTT	CASSTDRGQPQHF
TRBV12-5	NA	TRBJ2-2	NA	TGTGCTAGCTCCAGCGGGCTTGTAACAAACGGGGAGCTGTTTTTT	CASSSGLVTNGELFF
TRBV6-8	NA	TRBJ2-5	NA	TGTGCCAGCAGTTCGACAGGTGACCAAGAGACCCAGTACTTC	CASSSTGDQETQYF